The 4 T cell receptor beta chains in this list originate from one sample, sequenced in a study of shared clonotypes between healthy human individuals. The naive CD8 fraction comprised CD45RO-negative cells positively selected for CCR7 and excluded terminally differentiated effector memory CD45RA+ cells. Profiled with immunoSEQ multiplex PCR; TCRdb holds only in-frame clones, not every one. The table lists 1.5 million to 2.5 million clones, roughly 95% of them singletons. Sequenced sample: naive CD8+ T cells sorted from blood. The receptors here all came from a man aged 18 to 29 in good health.

The rearrangement links TRBV11-2 to TRBJ2-1; D may correspond to TRBD1 or TRBD2 (6 bases each). Germline V gene sequence: CDR1 SGHAT, CDR2 FQNNGV. This CDR3 has 15 residues. Trimming took 3 bases from V and 0 from J, leaving 9 bases between them. Written as DNA, the CDR3 is TGTGCCAGCAGCTTCGGGGGCAGCTCCTACAATGAGCAGTTCTTC. Protein product: CASSFGGSSYNEQFF.

This chain uses TRBV19 with TRBJ1-6; 8 bases agree with TRBD1. With 3 bases clipped from V and 9 bases from J, the junction kept 7 bases outside the gene matches. The CDR3 runs to 15 residues. Germline V gene data show CDR1 as LNHDA and CDR2 as SQIVND (reference sequence). The CDR3 is CASSIMMTGVSPLHF. CDR3 coding DNA: TGTGCCAGTAGTATTATGATGACAGGGGTTTCACCCCTCCACTTT.

Concerning this clone itself: Within the sample, other DNA sequences also encode this same CDR3. The rearrangement uses TRBV9 and TRBJ2-7, with D unclear. The CDR3 consists of 13 residues. Germline V gene sequence: CDR1 SGDLS, CDR2 YYNGEE. The V and J ends lost 5 bases and 0 bases respectively, with 9 bases between them. The CDR3 nucleotides are TGTGCCAGCAGTGTCGGGTACTCCTACGAGCAGTACTTC. The encoded protein is CASSVGYSYEQYF. The full variable domain, in which reference TRBV9 and TRBJ2-7 provide the parts outside the CDR3, is DSGVTQTPKHLITATGQRVTLRCSPRSGDLSVYWYQQSLDQGLQFLIQYYNGEERAKGNILERFSAQQFPDLHSELNLSSLELGDSALYFCASSVGYSYEQYFGPGTRLTVT.

The chain joins TRBV10-2 to TRBJ1-1; D ambiguous. This CDR3 is 13 amino acids long. Trimming cost V 8 bases and J 4 bases, with 14 bases left between them. Germline V gene data show CDR1 as WSHSY and CDR2 as SAAADI. This chain's CDR3 is CASGELGGTEAFF. CDR3 in DNA: TGCGCCAGCGGGGAGCTGGGCGGCACTGAAGCTTTCTTT.